The clone carrying this T cell receptor beta chain appeared many times. What it binds is unknown. These data originate in a study of Graves' ophthalmopathy and Graves' hyperthyroidism. Study outcomes and limitations: Prediction of ophthalmopathy progression reached approximately 64% sensitivity and roughly 72% specificity.

Amplification of the TCR beta CDR3 regions used RNA transcripts (as template). First-round RT-PCR employed HTBI primers, with a second-round multiplex PCR after it. TCRdb re-called the multiplex PCR reads with MiXCR, one entry per CDR3 protein. The profile covers roughly 420,000 distinct CDR3 sequences, with 20% to 25% appearing a single time and roughly 3% taken by the ten largest. The CDR3 has 16 residues. The germline V gene encodes CDR1 MGHDK and CDR2 SYGVNS. The junction had 17 bases not matched to a gene; V was cut back by 11 bases and J by 1 base. The sequencing input was peripheral blood. The rearrangement links TRBV25-1 to TRBJ2-7; 7 positions match TRBD1. The clonotype comes from a woman aged 18-30 years with stable Graves' hyperthyroidism. In DNA, the CDR3 is TGTGCCTGGAAGGGGGACCCGGGACAGCAATCCTACGAGCAGTACTTC. Translating it yields CAWKGDPGQQSYEQYF.